In this sample, the clone carrying this TCR beta chain is medium-sized. What it binds is not known. The record originates from a study of immune heterogeneity within non-small cell lung tumors. Each sample used 550 to 650 ng of genomic DNA from bulk tumor tissue. During surgery, several far-apart biopsies were obtained from every primary tumor. Patients with untreated, newly diagnosed non-small cell lung cancer underwent curative surgery. TCR beta CDR3 was amplified by multiplex PCR, first round around 10 cycles, 32 V and 13 J primers. TCRdb reprocessed the multiplex PCR reads with MiXCR, giving one entry per CDR3 protein. The sample has 3,000 to 3,500 distinct CDR3 sequences; 25% to 35% are singletons. Study-wide points: Alongside site-unique high-frequency clones, identical dominant CDR3 beta clonotypes recurred across tumor sites within a patient.

The receptor comes from a man aged 55-75 years with non-small cell lung cancer. Source material: lung tumor tissue.

The CDR3 is CASSLTDTQYF. The DNA of the CDR3 is TGTGCCAGCAGTCTGACAGATACGCAGTATTTT. The rearrangement uses TRBV2 and TRBJ2-3; D not certain. The CDR3 totals 11 residues. The V end was cut by 5 bases, the J end by 3 bases, with 3 bases between. CDR1 is SNHLY and CDR2 is FYNNEI in the germline V gene. The full variable domain, completed using reference TRBV2 and TRBJ2-3, is EPEVTQTPSHQVTQMGQEVILRCVPISNHLYFYWYRQILGQKVEFLVSFYNNEISEKSEIFDDQFSVERPDGSNFTLKIRSTKLEDSAMYFCASSLTDTQYFGPGTRLTVL.